The 13 T cell receptor beta chains in this list originate from one sample, sequenced in a study of cytomegalovirus exposure and HLA in healthy donors. The PCR contained 60 Vbeta and 13 Jbeta primers. Sequencing was performed with immunoSEQ multiplex PCR; in TCRdb, only in-frame clones are kept and a portion is missing. Among over 200,000 clones listed, around four fifths were seen once. The sample was PBMCs. The source of these receptors is a male donor in good health and CMV-seronegative.

This chain links TRBV14 with TRBJ2-1, with a possible D match to TRBD1 (7 bases). There are 17 residues in the CDR3. CDR1 and CDR2 (germline): SGHDN, FVKESK. Trimming left V 4 bases short and J 1 base short, with 17 bases between. The CDR3 loop is CASSPGGSGWSYNEQFF. CDR3 DNA: TGTGCCAGCAGCCCAGGGGGTAGCGGCTGGTCCTACAATGAGCAGTTCTTC.

This clone has a handful of counts. The V and J genes are TRBV7-3 and TRBJ1-5; no reliable D call. The V end was cut by 3 bases, the J end by 4 bases, with 7 bases between. The CDR3 spans 13 residues. The germline V gene encodes CDR1 SGHTA and CDR2 FQGTGA. The CDR3 DNA follows: TGTGCCAGCAGCTTTGGCCCTAATCAGCCCCAGCATTTT. Protein product: CASSFGPNQPQHF.

This clone has more than one count but fewer than ten. The same CDR3 also results from other DNA sequences found in this sample. V gene TRBV6-1 combines with J gene TRBJ1-5, with D tentatively TRBD1 (5 bases). CDR1 MNHNS and CDR2 SASEGT come from the germline V gene. V lost 2 bases to trimming and J lost 0 bases, with 11 bases between them. This CDR3 comprises 16 residues. The CDR3 nucleotides are TGTGCCAGCAGTGAATTAGGGGCGTATAGCAATCAGCCCCAGCATTTT. It codes for CASSELGAYSNQPQHF.

V and J are TRBV7-5 and TRBJ1-1. TRBV7-5 is flagged as a pseudogene. This CDR3 is built from 16 residues. As DNA, the CDR3 is TGTGCCAGAAGCTTAGCCATCGGGCAGCGGGGCACTGAAGCTTTCTTT. It translates to CARSLAIGQRGTEAFF.

A few counts support this clone. CDR3 in amino acids: CATRTSREQFF. The CDR3 nucleotides are TGTGCCACGCGGACTAGCCGCGAGCAGTTCTTC. The chain carries TRBV2 and TRBJ2-1; 8 bases are shared with TRBD2. The J segment lost 10 bases and the V segment lost 10 bases, leaving 6 bases of the junction unmatched. The germline V gene encodes CDR1 SNHLY and CDR2 FYNNEI. The CDR3 length is 11 residues. Variable domain in full (rest from reference TRBV2 and TRBJ2-1): EPEVTQTPSHQVTQMGQEVILRCVPISNHLYFYWYRQILGQKVEFLVSFYNNEISEKSEIFDDQFSVERPDGSNFTLKIRSTKLEDSAMYFCATRTSREQFFGPGTRLTVL.

Regarding this clone: The same CDR3 arises from other DNA sequences in this sample as well. The chain is built from TRBV9 and TRBJ2-3; TRBD2 agrees at 11 bases. The CDR3 extends over 15 amino acids. J was trimmed by 3 bases and V by 1 base; bases with no gene match: 1. The V gene's germline CDR1 is SGDLS and CDR2 YYNGEE. The CDR3: CASSVLAGGTDTQYF. CDR3 DNA: TGTGCCAGCAGCGTACTAGCGGGAGGTACAGATACGCAGTATTTT.

This clone was seen once. This rearrangement joins TRBV4-1 to TRBJ2-5, with 8 positions matching TRBD1. The end of the DNA fits TRBJ2-7 better, so the J call may be wrong. Germline V CDR1 and CDR2: MGHRA, YSYEKL. This CDR3 region has 15 residues. Here the CDR3 DNA reads TGCGCCAGCAGCCACACTGGGACAGGACTCTACGAGCAGTACTTC. The encoded protein is CASSHTGTGLYEQYF.

This chain's CDR3 is CASSLSGATNEKLFF. The CDR3 region has the DNA TGTGCCAGCAGTTTATCAGGGGCCACGAATGAAAAACTGTTTTTT. The genes are TRBV28 and TRBJ1-4, with D perhaps matching TRBD1 (6 bases). The ends were cut back, 1 base at V and 5 bases at J, with 11 bases in the middle. There are 15 residues in the CDR3. Germline V lookup: CDR1 MDHEN, CDR2 SYDVKM.

This clone has just a few counts. The V call is TRBV6-5, the J call TRBJ1-1, with unresolved D. V dropped 4 bases and J dropped 0 bases, with 6 bases sitting between them. The germline gives CDR1 MNHEY, CDR2 SVGAGI. The CDR3 length is 13 residues. CDR3 in amino acids: CASSSGMNTEAFF. CDR3 coding DNA: TGTGCCAGCAGTTCAGGAATGAACACTGAAGCTTTCTTT.

This CDR3 reads CASSPAGLARVADTQYF. Here the CDR3 DNA reads TGCGCCAGCAGCCCCGCGGGACTAGCGAGGGTTGCAGATACGCAGTATTTT. The rearrangement uses TRBV5-1 and TRBJ2-3; 10 nucleotides match TRBD2. CDR3 length: 17 amino acids. V shed 4 bases, J shed 4 bases, and the junction held 12 bases outside the gene matches. CDR1 is SGHRS, CDR2 YFSETQ, per germline.

The V call is TRBV2, the J call TRBJ2-7; 9 bases align to TRBD1. Germline assignment: CDR1 SNHLY and CDR2 FYNNEI. With V trimmed by 6 bases and J by 5 bases, 11 bases remained unmatched. This CDR3 has 15 residues. The CDR3 reads CASRAKTGGLDEQYF. The CDR3 DNA follows: TGTGCCAGCAGGGCAAAGACAGGGGGTCTTGACGAGCAGTACTTC. The full variable domain, in which reference TRBV2 and TRBJ2-7 provide the parts outside the CDR3, is EPEVTQTPSHQVTQMGQEVILRCVPISNHLYFYWYRQILGQKVEFLVSFYNNEISEKSEIFDDQFSVERPDGSNFTLKIRSTKLEDSAMYFCASRAKTGGLDEQYFGPGTRLTVT.

The chain recombines TRBV7-2 with TRBJ1-1, with a tentative D call TRBD1 (5 bases). The CDR3 covers 13 residues. The V and J ends lost 2 bases and 2 bases respectively, with 6 bases between them. Germline V gene data show CDR1 as SGHTA and CDR2 as FQGNSA. The CDR3 protein is CASSLQGNTEAFF. DNA of the CDR3: TGTGCCAGCAGCTTACAGGGAAACACTGAAGCTTTCTTT.

This chain links TRBV25-1 with TRBJ2-1; 13 bases map to TRBD2. CDR1 MGHDK and CDR2 SYGVNS come from the germline V gene. V gave up 5 bases and J gave up 4 bases; unmatched junction bases: 2. The CDR3 has 15 amino acids. The CDR3 coding sequence is TGTGCCAGCAGTACACTAGCGGGAGGGTACAATGAGCAGTTCTTC. Translation gives CASSTLAGGYNEQFF.